Presented here are 27 T cell receptor beta chains from one specimen sequenced in a study of blood T cell repertoires in COVID-19. Only in-frame clones appear in the TCRdb table, and some are missing; sequencing was by immunoSEQ multiplex PCR. The table has 45,000 to 70,000 clones, roughly 82% seen once; the top ten hold 8.2%. Material for sequencing was peripheral blood. All receptors come from an elderly woman with acute or convalescent COVID-19.

V gene TRBV7-9 combines with J gene TRBJ2-7; D perhaps matches TRBD2 (6 bases). The germline V and J ends were trimmed by 2 bases and 0 bases, with 8 bases remaining between them. The V gene's germline CDR1 is SEHNR and CDR2 FQNEAQ (reference sequence). The CDR3 consists of 14 residues. The chain's CDR3 is CASSLSGFSYEQYF. For the CDR3, the DNA is TGTGCCAGCAGCTTAAGCGGGTTCTCCTACGAGCAGTACTTC.

The V and J genes are TRBV9 and TRBJ2-7; 8 bases align to TRBD1. The CDR3 extends over 14 amino acids. Germline CDR1 and CDR2: SGDLS and YYNGEE. V gave up 6 bases and J gave up 2 bases; unmatched junction bases: 7. CDR3 DNA: TGTGCCAGCACCGAGGGACAGGTCGCCTACGAGCAGTACTTC. Translated, it gives CASTEGQVAYEQYF.

This chain uses TRBV6-2 or TRBV6-3 with TRBJ2-1, with TRBD2 identical over 8 bases. The CDR3 length is 16 residues. J gave up 5 bases and V 2 bases, and 8 bases lay outside the gene matches. Germline lookup yields CDR1 MNHEY and CDR2 SVGEGT. The CDR3 DNA reads as TGTGCCAGCAGTTACGGTCGGGGGGGCCTTAACAATGAGCAGTTCTTC. Its translation: CASSYGRGGLNNEQFF.

In DNA form, the CDR3 reads TGTGCCACCAGTGATCCAGGGCCCGGGGAGCTGTTTTTT. It yields the protein CATSDPGPGELFF. The chain has TRBV24-1 and TRBJ2-2; perhaps TRBD1 as D (5 bases). The CDR3 loop spans 13 amino acids. Trimming cost V 3 bases and J 6 bases, with 7 bases left between them. The germline V gene encodes CDR1 KGHDR and CDR2 SFDVKD.

The gene calls are TRBV3-1 (or the pseudogene TRBV3-2) and TRBJ1-2; TRBD1 aligns across 7 bases. Germline CDR1 LGHDT, CDR2 YNNKEL (reference sequence). This CDR3 has 15 residues. V shed 2 bases and J 4 bases; nucleotides not matched to a gene: 7. Here the CDR3 DNA reads TGTGCCAGCAGCCAAACCGGGACAGCGACCTATGGCTACACCTTC. As protein: CASSQTGTATYGYTF.

There are a few counts of this clone. The chain recombines TRBV5-1 with TRBJ1-1, with 9 positions matching TRBD1. The CDR3 extends over 14 amino acids. Germline V gene data show CDR1 as SGHRS and CDR2 as YFSETQ. Germline trimming cut 3 bases from V and 1 base from J; bases unmatched to any gene: 1. CDR3 loop: CASSWGQGNTEAFF. Here the CDR3 DNA reads TGCGCCAGCAGCTGGGGACAGGGGAACACTGAAGCTTTCTTT.

The chain joins TRBV9 to TRBJ1-1, with D tentatively TRBD1 (6 bases). The CDR3 length is 14 residues. Trimming shortened V by 2 bases and J by 0 bases, and 8 bases separated the two germline ends. Per the germline V gene, CDR1 is SGDLS and CDR2 is YYNGEE. As DNA, the CDR3 is TGTGCCAGCAGCGTTGGACAGCTGAACACTGAAGCTTTCTTT. Amino acids: CASSVGQLNTEAFF.

This chain uses TRBV5-4 with TRBJ1-2; D might be TRBD1 (6 bases). The CDR3 has 14 residues. Trimming removed 5 bases from V and 2 bases from J, with 13 bases in between. Germline V gene lookup returns CDR1 SGHNT and CDR2 YYREEE (reference sequence). CDR3 region: CASSKGQTNYGYTF. CDR3 nucleotides: TGTGCCAGCAGTAAAGGACAGACAAACTATGGCTACACCTTC.

The chain combines TRBV14 with TRBJ1-6; D not certain. Trimming cost V 0 bases and J 7 bases, with 7 bases left between them. The length of the CDR3 is 14 residues. CDR1 and CDR2 from the germline V gene are SGHDN and FVKESK. The CDR3 nucleotides are TGTGCCAGCAGCCAAGAAGCGCGGAATTCACCCCTCCACTTT. Its protein product is CASSQEARNSPLHF.

The table lists this clone with a few counts. This chain connects TRBV27 to TRBJ2-1, with D perhaps matching TRBD2 (6 bases). Trimming shortened V by 0 bases and J by 12 bases, and 21 bases separated the two germline ends. CDR3 length equals 16 residues. The germline V gene has CDR1 MNHEY and CDR2 SMNVEV (reference sequence). Here the CDR3 DNA reads TGTGCCAGCAGTTTATCGATGGCGGGGCCACCCCGTCCGCAGTTCTTC. Its protein product is CASSLSMAGPPRPQFF.

J is TRBJ1-2 and V is TRBV7-9; 10 bases fit TRBD1. This CDR3 is built from 13 residues. From germline, CDR1 is SEHNR and CDR2 FQNEAQ (reference sequence). Trimming took 4 bases from V and 8 from J; bases not matched to a gene: 4. CDR3 residues: CASSYGQGDGYTF. The DNA of the CDR3 is TGTGCCAGCAGCTACGGACAGGGGGACGGCTACACCTTC.

V gene TRBV7-9 combines with J gene TRBJ2-2, with 8 bases that match TRBD2. The trim removed 8 bases at V and 7 bases at J, leaving 15 bases unmatched. Germline CDR1 is SEHNR and CDR2 is FQNEAQ (reference sequence). The CDR3 spans 16 residues. CDR3 sequence reads: CASGIRNSGNVGELFF. CDR3 DNA sequence: TGTGCCAGCGGAATACGAAATAGCGGGAACGTCGGGGAGCTGTTTTTT.

The chain has TRBV5-4 and TRBJ1-2; 7 nucleotides agree with TRBD1. The CDR3 has 13 residues. The V gene end was trimmed by 2 bases and the J gene end by 3 bases; junction bases not matched to a gene: 1. CDR1 is SGHNT, CDR2 YYREEE, per germline (reference sequence). In DNA form, the CDR3 reads TGTGCCAGCAGCTTCGGGACAGACTATGGCTACACCTTC. Translated, it gives CASSFGTDYGYTF.

This clone was picked up many times. CDR3 sequence (DNA): TGTGCCAGCAGCCAACTAGCGGGGGGAACCGGGGAGCTGTTTTTT. Amino acid sequence: CASSQLAGGTGELFF. The chain uses TRBV4-2 and TRBJ2-2, with 11 bases identical to TRBD2. Per the germline V gene, CDR1 is LGHNA and CDR2 is YNFKEQ. This CDR3 has 15 residues. The V gene end was trimmed by 2 bases and the J gene end by 5 bases; junction bases not matched to a gene: 1.

The chain is built from TRBV7-9 and TRBJ2-5; 8 bases are a match to TRBD1. V was clipped by 3 bases and J by 7 bases; unmatched bases: 10. CDR3 length: 15 residues. Germline assignment: CDR1 SEHNR and CDR2 FQNEAQ (reference sequence). The CDR3 reads CASSLNQGARGTQYF. The CDR3 DNA reads as TGTGCCAGCAGCTTGAACCAGGGGGCGCGTGGGACCCAGTACTTC.

The genes are TRBV4-2 and TRBJ2-1; no definite D call. Trimming shortened V by 1 base and J by 0 bases, and 10 bases separated the two germline ends. In germline, CDR1 is LGHNA, CDR2 YNFKEQ. The CDR3 is 16 residues long. The CDR3 loop is CASSQVRTASYNEQFF. As DNA, the CDR3 is TGTGCCAGCAGCCAAGTTAGAACTGCCTCCTACAATGAGCAGTTCTTC.

This clone was seen just once. This chain links TRBV7-2 with TRBJ2-3, with 13 bases lining up with TRBD2. Trimming at V came to 5 bases and at J to 5 bases, leaving 10 bases not matched to a gene. The germline V gene has CDR1 SGHTA and CDR2 FQGNSA. CDR3 size: 17 residues. The DNA of the CDR3 is TGTGCCAGCAGCAGACAAACTAGCGGGAGGGCCCGAGATACGCAGTATTTT. Translation: CASSRQTSGRARDTQYF.

This rearrangement joins TRBV6-6 to TRBJ2-2; TRBD2 might be the D (5 bases). The CDR3 is 15 amino acids. The germline gives CDR1 MNHNY, CDR2 SVGAGI (reference sequence). The V end lost 0 bases, the J end lost 3 bases, and 8 bases lay between the germline ends. The CDR3 region is CASSYSLGDTGELFF. CDR3 nucleotides: TGTGCCAGCAGTTACTCTCTCGGGGACACCGGGGAGCTGTTTTTT.

This chain uses TRBV9 with TRBJ2-7, with unresolved D. The CDR3 has 14 residues. Trimming stripped 0 bases from V and 4 bases from J, with 11 bases between. The V gene's germline CDR1 is SGDLS and CDR2 YYNGEE. CDR3 sequence: CASSVGVEPYEQYF. The CDR3, as DNA: TGTGCCAGCAGCGTAGGGGTGGAGCCTTACGAGCAGTACTTC.

The chain recombines TRBV4-1 with TRBJ2-7; TRBD2 agrees at 10 bases. Germline V gene data show CDR1 as MGHRA and CDR2 as YSYEKL. Losses at the gene ends were 1 base for V and 6 bases for J; bases not matched to a gene: 9. CDR3 length: 16 amino acids. The CDR3 DNA follows: TGCGCCAGCAGCCAAGTTCCAGCGGGAGGGTCCGCCGAGCAGTACTTC. Protein: CASSQVPAGGSAEQYF.

In this sample, this clone turned up a few times. The rearrangement joins TRBV30 to TRBJ2-2; TRBD2 is a possible D gene (5 bases). V was shortened by 0 bases and J by 7 bases, with 6 bases between the two germline ends. The CDR3 has 12 amino acids. Per germline, CDR1 GTSNPN and CDR2 SVGIG (reference sequence). CDR3 in amino acids: CAWSVLDGELFF. CDR3 nucleotide sequence: TGTGCCTGGAGTGTACTAGACGGGGAGCTGTTTTTT.

This clone has a single count. The rearrangement joins TRBV19 to TRBJ1-5, with D possibly being TRBD1 (6 bases). The CDR3 is 16 residues long. Between the trimmed V and J ends, which lost 9 bases and 4 bases, there was a span of 22 bases. CDR1 is LNHDA, CDR2 SQIVND, per germline (reference sequence). The CDR3 here is CASIPPGQGLNQPQHF. CDR3 nucleotides: TGTGCCAGCATTCCCCCGGGGCAGGGGTTGAATCAGCCCCAGCATTTT.

V and J are TRBV19 and TRBJ1-5; perhaps TRBD1 as D (6 bases). The germline CDR1 and CDR2 sequences are LNHDA and SQIVND (reference sequence). The CDR3 runs 14 residues. The V end lost 5 bases, the J end lost 0 bases, and 8 bases lay between the germline ends. The CDR3 DNA is TGTGCCAGTAGTGGACAGATTAGCAATCAGCCCCAGCATTTT. It encodes CASSGQISNQPQHF.

This chain connects TRBV28 to TRBJ2-2; a weak D match, TRBD2 (6 bases). Deletions cut 2 bases from V and 2 bases from J, with 9 bases between. The CDR3 extends over 15 amino acids. Germline CDR1 and CDR2: MDHEN and SYDVKM. This CDR3 is CASSLTSPNTGELFF. CDR3 in DNA: TGTGCCAGCAGTTTAACTAGCCCAAACACCGGGGAGCTGTTTTTT. The full variable domain, completed using reference TRBV28 and TRBJ2-2, is DVKVTQSSRYLVKRTGEKVFLECVQDMDHENMFWYRQDPGLGLRLIYFSYDVKMKEKGDIPEGYSVSREKKERFSLILESASTNQTSMYLCASSLTSPNTGELFFGEGSRLTVL.

This clone is medium-sized in the sample. The rearrangement joins TRBV29-1 to TRBJ1-1, with 8 positions matching TRBD1. This CDR3 is 12 amino acids long. With 5 bases clipped from V and 8 bases from J, the junction kept 7 bases outside the gene matches. Germline lookup yields CDR1 SQVTM and CDR2 ANQGSEA. The CDR3 DNA reads as TGCAGCGTTACCCAGGGGGCGCAGGAAGCTTTCTTT. Translated, it gives CSVTQGAQEAFF.

This sequence joins TRBV11-1 and TRBJ1-2; D unclear. V was clipped by 5 bases and J by 2 bases, with 9 bases between them. From germline, CDR1 is SGHAT and CDR2 FQDESV (reference sequence). The length of the CDR3 is 13 residues. The CDR3 protein is CASSPEINYGYTF. The DNA of the CDR3 is TGTGCCAGCAGCCCCGAGATAAACTATGGCTACACCTTC.

This clone was recorded a few times. V usage is TRBV5-1 and J usage is TRBJ2-1, with 11 bases fitting TRBD2. Germline V gene lookup returns CDR1 SGHRS and CDR2 YFSETQ. Losses at the gene ends were 7 bases for V and 8 bases for J; bases not matched to a gene: 5. CDR3 length: 13 amino acids. In nucleotides, the CDR3 is TGCGCCAGCTCGGGACTAGCGGTCGATGAGCAGTTCTTC. This codes for CASSGLAVDEQFF.